Shown below are 28 T cell receptor beta chains from a single sample sequenced in a study of blood T cell repertoires in COVID-19 (TCRdb year 2020). Library creation used the immunoSEQ multiplex PCR assay. TCRdb re-hosts the immuneACCESS table, in-frame sequences only. Its copies lack some clones; in the studies checked, an unresolved V gene accounts for under half of them, and the cause for the rest is not known. Counted in this sample were 65,000 to 70,000 clones; about 86% of them appeared once. About 4.4% of the sample comes from the top ten. Sequenced material: peripheral blood. These receptors came from an older woman with acute or convalescent COVID-19.

The V call is TRBV6-6, the J call TRBJ1-5; no firm D call. CDR1 and CDR2 (germline): MNHNY, SVGAGI (reference sequence). This CDR3 is built from 13 residues. Trimming cost V 8 bases and J 3 bases, with 11 bases left between them. The CDR3 sequence: CASSDSPNQPQHF. The CDR3, as DNA: TGTGCCAGCTCGGACTCCCCCAATCAGCCCCAGCATTTT.

In regard to this clone: A much larger clone is a single base away; this may be a read error. This chain connects TRBV27 to TRBJ2-7, with 9 positions matching TRBD1. This CDR3 has 13 residues. The J segment lost 2 bases and the V segment lost 6 bases, leaving 2 bases of the junction unmatched. In germline, CDR1 is MNHEY, CDR2 SMNVEV (reference sequence). CDR3 amino acids: CASRRTGAYEQYF. Here the CDR3 DNA reads TGTGCCAGCAGAAGGACAGGGGCCTACGAGCAGTACTTC.

This clone was seen just once. The chain recombines TRBV5-1 with TRBJ1-4; TRBD1 is a possible D gene (6 bases). Germline CDR1 is SGHRS and CDR2 is YFSETQ. The V end was cut by 0 bases, the J end by 4 bases, with 7 bases between. This CDR3 has 14 residues. CDR3 in DNA: TGCGCCAGCAGCTTGGGACAGGTTAATGAAAAACTGTTTTTT. Residues: CASSLGQVNEKLFF.

The V gene is TRBV6-5, the J gene TRBJ2-7; D is possibly TRBD1 (6 bases). Germline values: CDR1 MNHEY, CDR2 SVGAGI. This CDR3 spans 13 amino acids. Trimming took 4 bases from V and 3 from J, leaving 10 bases between them. CDR3 loop: CASSLGQIYEQYF. CDR3 sequence (DNA): TGTGCCAGCAGTTTAGGACAGATCTACGAGCAGTACTTC.

The chain is built from TRBV7-9 and TRBJ1-1, with TRBD1 matching 8 bases. Germline V lookup: CDR1 SEHNR, CDR2 FQNEAQ (reference sequence). CDR3 length: 17 residues. V lost 3 bases, J lost 1 base, and 10 bases stayed unmatched. The CDR3 DNA reads TGTGCCAGCAGCTTTCCGAGCACCGGGACAGGGAACACTGAAGCTTTCTTT. Translated: CASSFPSTGTGNTEAFF.

The chain has TRBV7-9 and TRBJ1-2, with TRBD1 matching over 9 bases. The V and J ends lost 2 bases and 5 bases, in that order; junction bases with no gene match: 9. The CDR3 covers 16 residues. The V gene's germline CDR1 is SEHNR and CDR2 FQNEAQ (reference sequence). CDR3 sequence: CASSLTTGGGEYGYTF. The CDR3 DNA follows: TGTGCCAGCAGCTTAACAACAGGGGGCGGGGAATATGGCTACACCTTC.

The chain is built from TRBV3-1 (or the pseudogene TRBV3-2) and TRBJ1-3, with D possibly matching TRBD1 (5 bases). The ends were cut back, 10 bases at V and 8 bases at J, with 15 bases in the middle. The germline V gene encodes CDR1 LGHDT and CDR2 YNNKEL (reference sequence). CDR3 length: 12 residues. Written as DNA, the CDR3 is TGTGCCACAGGGTTGGGGTCACACACCATATATTTT. This codes for CATGLGSHTIYF.

The chain has TRBV11-2 and TRBJ2-5, with 12 bases lining up with TRBD2. The CDR3 totals 17 residues. Germline CDR1 and CDR2: SGHAT and FQNNGV. Germline trimming cut 3 bases from V and 2 bases from J; bases unmatched to any gene: 7. CDR3 protein: CASSLGTSGGHQETQYF. The CDR3, as DNA: TGTGCCAGCAGCTTGGGTACTAGCGGGGGGCATCAAGAGACCCAGTACTTC. Based on the CDR3 plus reference TRBV11-2 and TRBJ2-5, the full variable domain is EAGVAQSPRYKIIEKRQSVAFWCNPISGHATLYWYQQILGQGPKLLIQFQNNGVVDDSQLPKDRFSAERLKGVDSTLKIQPAKLEDSAVYLCASSLGTSGGHQETQYFGPGTRLLVL.

The CDR3 region is CAASGGDTQYF. CDR3 DNA sequence: TGTGCCGCATCGGGGGGGGATACGCAGTATTTT. This chain uses TRBV19 with TRBJ2-3; 8 bases agree with TRBD2. V lost 11 bases, J lost 6 bases, and 4 bases stayed unmatched. Germline V gene lookup returns CDR1 LNHDA and CDR2 SQIVND (reference sequence). This CDR3 spans 11 amino acids.

The table lists this clone with a count of one. The chain recombines TRBV5-4 with TRBJ1-2, with 8 nucleotides matching TRBD1. The CDR3 consists of 15 residues. Germline CDR1 is SGHNT and CDR2 is YYREEE (reference sequence). With 3 bases clipped from V and 4 bases from J, the junction kept 8 bases outside the gene matches. CDR3 protein: CASSSDGQGFYGYTF. The CDR3 coding sequence is TGTGCCAGCAGCTCGGATGGACAGGGATTCTATGGCTACACCTTC.

The chain has TRBV6-4 and TRBJ1-6; TRBD1 might be the D (5 bases). The CDR3 spans 13 residues. Trimming cost V 6 bases and J 10 bases, with 13 bases left between them. CDR1 and CDR2 (germline): MRHNA, SNTAGT. CDR3: CASRSGEGSPLHF. DNA of the CDR3: TGTGCCAGCAGGAGCGGGGAGGGGTCACCCCTCCACTTT.

This chain joins TRBV9 and TRBJ1-3; D not certain. Germline V gene lookup returns CDR1 SGDLS and CDR2 YYNGEE. The CDR3 totals 16 residues. V was trimmed by 5 bases and J by 0 bases, leaving 15 bases between them. Here the CDR3 reads CASSAEATSSGNTIYF. The DNA for the CDR3 is TGTGCCAGCAGTGCGGAGGCTACCAGCTCTGGAAACACCATATATTTT.

This chain connects TRBV29-1 to TRBJ2-7, with unresolved D. Germline values: CDR1 SQVTM, CDR2 ANQGSEA. The V gene lost 1 base and the J gene lost 6 bases, with 16 bases spanning the gap. The CDR3 is made up of 14 amino acids. CDR3 in amino acids: CSVEGHNTVREQYF. The CDR3 nucleotides are TGCAGCGTTGAAGGACACAACACCGTGCGCGAGCAGTACTTC.

This clone has a handful of counts. This sequence joins TRBV18 and TRBJ2-3; D is possibly TRBD2 (5 bases). Per the germline V gene, CDR1 is KGHSH and CDR2 is LQKENI. This CDR3 contains 15 residues. V shed 4 bases and J shed 3 bases, with 14 bases lying between them. CDR3 DNA sequence: TGTGCCAGCTCACGGACTCCCCTTCGGACAGATACGCAGTATTTT. Translation gives CASSRTPLRTDTQYF.

This clone has more than one count but fewer than ten. The J gene is TRBJ1-1, the V gene TRBV6-5; D gene ambiguous. The CDR3 is made up of 13 amino acids. The V gene's germline CDR1 is MNHEY and CDR2 SVGAGI. The germline V and J ends were trimmed by 2 bases and 7 bases, with 11 bases remaining between them. CDR3 bases: TGTGCCAGCAGTTACCGGAACAGCCTTGAAGCTTTCTTT. It yields the protein CASSYRNSLEAFF.

In DNA, the CDR3 is TGCAGCGTGGCCGGGACAGGTCCTAATGAAAAACTGTTTTTT. Encoded protein: CSVAGTGPNEKLFF. The rearrangement joins TRBV29-1 to TRBJ1-4, with 8 bases identical to TRBD1. There are 14 residues in the CDR3. Per germline, CDR1 SQVTM and CDR2 ANQGSEA. The V gene end was trimmed by 6 bases and the J gene end by 3 bases; junction bases not matched to a gene: 6.

For the CDR3, the DNA is TGTGCCAGCAGCTTAGAGTCGACAGTCTATGGCTACACCTTC. Translation gives CASSLESTVYGYTF. The chain has TRBV11-2 and TRBJ1-2, with D perhaps matching TRBD1 (5 bases). V lost 0 bases, J lost 4 bases, and 9 bases lay in between. CDR3 size: 14 residues. Germline loops: CDR1 SGHAT, CDR2 FQNNGV.

J is TRBJ1-1 and V is TRBV7-9, with TRBD1 as a possible D gene (5 bases). Trimming cost V 2 bases and J 1 base, with 5 bases left between them. This CDR3 contains 13 residues. The germline gives CDR1 SEHNR, CDR2 FQNEAQ (reference sequence). CDR3 protein: CASSLQGNTEAFF. The DNA of the CDR3 is TGTGCCAGCAGCTTACAGGGGAACACTGAAGCTTTCTTT.

This CDR3 reads CASRRAGYRGEQYF. CDR3 coding DNA: TGTGCCAGCAGAAGAGCGGGGTATAGAGGGGAGCAGTACTTC. V gene TRBV27 combines with J gene TRBJ2-7, with 7 bases aligning to TRBD2. The CDR3 has 14 residues. After removal of 6 bases from V and 7 bases from J, the junction contained 12 bases not matched to a gene. The germline gives CDR1 MNHEY, CDR2 SMNVEV (reference sequence).

The V call is TRBV3-1 (or the pseudogene TRBV3-2), the J call TRBJ1-6, with 7 bases matching TRBD1. V dropped 0 bases and J dropped 10; count of bases not matched to a gene: 6. Germline CDR1 and CDR2: LGHDT and YNNKEL (reference sequence). The CDR3 loop spans 15 amino acids. CDR3 loop: CASSQDDREESPLHF. The CDR3 DNA follows: TGTGCCAGCAGCCAAGATGACAGGGAGGAATCACCCCTCCACTTT.

The rearrangement uses TRBV9 and TRBJ2-1; 9 bases fit TRBD2. The CDR3 has 17 amino acids. Germline-derived CDR1 and CDR2 are SGDLS and YYNGEE. Losses at the gene ends were 0 bases for V and 7 bases for J; bases not matched to a gene: 11. The CDR3 coding sequence is TGTGCCAGCAGCGTAGACCCAGCTAGCGGGGTCTTAAATGAGCAGTTCTTC. Protein product: CASSVDPASGVLNEQFF.

V and J are TRBV27 and TRBJ2-1, with D perhaps TRBD2 (7 bases). Germline CDR1 reads MNHEY; CDR2 reads SMNVEV (reference sequence). Trimming took 3 bases from V and 8 from J, leaving 11 bases between them. This CDR3 is built from 13 residues. The CDR3 sequence is CASSLGEGDEQFF. DNA for the CDR3: TGTGCCAGCAGTTTGGGGGAGGGGGATGAGCAGTTCTTC.

This clone turned up a few times. The chain has TRBV3-1 (or the pseudogene TRBV3-2) and TRBJ2-2; D is undetermined. The CDR3 loop spans 17 amino acids. Trimming left V 3 bases short and J 0 bases short, with 14 bases between. Germline CDR1 reads LGHDT; CDR2 reads YNNKEL (reference sequence). In nucleotides, the CDR3 is TGTGCCAGCAGCCAGGGCTCAACCCCCTCGAACACCGGGGAGCTGTTTTTT. The encoded protein is CASSQGSTPSNTGELFF.

The chain carries TRBV19 and TRBJ1-1; 9 bases are a match to TRBD1. CDR3 size: 13 residues. Germline V gives CDR1 LNHDA, CDR2 SQIVND (reference sequence). The V gene end was trimmed by 7 bases and the J gene end by 4 bases; junction bases not matched to a gene: 4. CDR3 nucleotides: TGTGCCAGTACCCTGACAGGGGGCACTGAAGCTTTCTTT. Translating gives CASTLTGGTEAFF.

This clone was picked up one time. This chain connects TRBV6-5 to TRBJ1-2, with 7 bases lining up with TRBD1. J was trimmed by 4 bases and V by 10 bases; bases with no gene match: 12. The CDR3 runs 14 residues. Germline V gene data show CDR1 as MNHEY and CDR2 as SVGAGI. The CDR3 sequence: CATVTEGGGYGYTF. CDR3 DNA sequence: TGTGCCACCGTAACCGAAGGGGGCGGCTATGGCTACACCTTC.

This chain uses TRBV6-1 with TRBJ2-4, with a weak D call TRBD1 (5 bases). This CDR3 is built from 16 residues. CDR1 is MNHNS and CDR2 is SASEGT in the germline V gene. Trimming left V 1 base short and J 0 bases short, with 10 bases between. The CDR3 here is CASSEGTNLAKNIQYF. CDR3 in DNA: TGTGCCAGCAGTGAAGGGACAAATTTAGCCAAAAACATTCAGTACTTC.

The chain joins TRBV19 to TRBJ2-3; D might be TRBD2 (7 bases). CDR1 is LNHDA and CDR2 is SQIVND in the germline V gene (reference sequence). CDR3 size: 15 residues. Deletions cut 3 bases from V and 5 bases from J, with 15 bases between. CDR3 loop: CASSIGGGAIDTQYF. CDR3 bases: TGTGCCAGTAGTATTGGTGGGGGGGCCATAGATACGCAGTATTTT.

The chain has TRBV2 and TRBJ1-1; D is uncertain. The germline V and J ends were trimmed by 4 bases and 2 bases, with 5 bases remaining between them. Germline loops: CDR1 SNHLY, CDR2 FYNNEI. The CDR3 runs 12 residues. CDR3 amino acids: CASSVRNTEAFF. The CDR3 DNA is TGTGCCAGCAGTGTGAGAAACACTGAAGCTTTCTTT.